The 9 T cell receptor beta chains given below trace back to one sample, sequenced in a study of blood T cell repertoires in COVID-19. TCRdb's copy holds only in-frame clones and misses some; the assay was immunoSEQ multiplex PCR. The sample gives around 100,000 clones, about 85% of which show up once; 1.4% to 1.5% is in the top ten. The sequenced sample consisted of peripheral blood. The receptors originated from a man between 35 and 55 years old with acute or convalescent COVID-19.

V gene TRBV3-1 (or the pseudogene TRBV3-2) combines with J gene TRBJ1-1; D is possibly TRBD1 (5 bases). V shed 4 bases and J shed 5 bases, with 8 bases lying between them. CDR3 length: 12 amino acids. CDR1 is LGHDT and CDR2 is YNNKEL in the germline V gene (reference sequence). CDR3 region: CASSPAGTEAFF. CDR3 DNA sequence: TGTGCCAGCAGCCCGGCAGGGACTGAAGCTTTCTTT.

The V and J genes are TRBV5-1 and TRBJ2-3; D uncertain. The ends were cut back, 2 bases at V and 2 bases at J, with 3 bases in the middle. The CDR3 is made up of 12 amino acids. Germline V gene data show CDR1 as SGHRS and CDR2 as YFSETQ. The CDR3 DNA reads TGCGCCAGCAGCTTCCTCACAGATACGCAGTATTTT. This translates into CASSFLTDTQYF.

The J gene is TRBJ1-6, the V gene TRBV6-1; unclear D gene. The V end lost 2 bases, the J end lost 14 bases, and 10 bases lay between the germline ends. This CDR3 has 12 residues. Germline lookup yields CDR1 MNHNS and CDR2 SASEGT. The CDR3 protein is CASSERGRTLHF. As DNA, the CDR3 is TGTGCCAGCAGTGAAAGAGGTAGGACCCTCCACTTT.

In its sample, this clone was seen a few times. The chain combines TRBV7-9 with TRBJ1-2; the D gene is possibly TRBD1 (6 bases). Germline V lookup: CDR1 SEHNR, CDR2 FQNEAQ (reference sequence). Trimming took off 11 bases at V and 3 bases at J, with 7 bases between the two ends. CDR3 length: 10 residues. The CDR3 sequence is CAGGDYGYTF. The CDR3 DNA sequence: TGTGCCGGGGGCGACTATGGCTACACCTTC.

This rearrangement joins TRBV19 to TRBJ2-7, with D perhaps TRBD2 (5 bases). Trimming stripped 3 bases from V and 6 bases from J, with 18 bases between. Germline lookup yields CDR1 LNHDA and CDR2 SQIVND (reference sequence). This CDR3 comprises 15 residues. The CDR3 DNA reads as TGTGCCAGTAGTATGGGATGGGGTACAAGCGGCGAGCAGTACTTC. This translates into CASSMGWGTSGEQYF. Together with reference TRBV19 and TRBJ2-7, the CDR3 gives the full variable domain: DGGITQSPKYLFRKEGQNVTLSCEQNLNHDAMYWYRQDPGQGLRLIYYSQIVNDFQKGDIAEGYSVSREKKESFPLTVTSAQKNPTAFYLCASSMGWGTSGEQYFGPGTRLTVT.

The J gene is TRBJ2-1, the V gene TRBV28; TRBD2 agrees at 8 bases. V gave up 4 bases and J gave up 4 bases; unmatched junction bases: 9. Germline CDR1 and CDR2: MDHEN and SYDVKM. The CDR3 contains 16 residues. The chain's CDR3 is CASSSPVAGRYNEQFF. The CDR3, as DNA: TGTGCCAGCAGTTCCCCCGTAGCGGGAAGGTACAATGAGCAGTTCTTC.

This sequence joins TRBV7-9 and TRBJ2-7; D uncertain. V gave up 1 base and J gave up 4 bases, with 5 bases separating them. This CDR3 has 12 amino acids. The germline CDR1 and CDR2 sequences are SEHNR and FQNEAQ (reference sequence). The CDR3 DNA is TGTGCCAGCAGCTTAGAACAATACGAGCAGTACTTC. Residues: CASSLEQYEQYF.

There are a few counts of this clone. This chain uses TRBV6-1 with TRBJ2-3; possibly TRBD2 for D (7 bases). Trimming stripped 0 bases from V and 5 bases from J, with 15 bases between. The CDR3 sequence is 16 residues long. The V gene's germline CDR1 is MNHNS and CDR2 SASEGT. The chain's CDR3 is CASSEAQEGGGDTQYF. The CDR3, as DNA: TGTGCCAGCAGTGAAGCGCAGGAGGGGGGGGGAGATACGCAGTATTTT.

The J gene is TRBJ2-5, the V gene TRBV7-3, with D maybe TRBD1 (6 bases). The CDR3 has 15 residues. Per germline, CDR1 SGHTA and CDR2 FQGTGA. V was trimmed by 3 bases and J by 5 bases, leaving 16 bases between them. The CDR3 is CASSLYGTPTETQYF. As DNA, the CDR3 is TGTGCCAGCAGCTTGTACGGGACACCTACGGAGACCCAGTACTTC.